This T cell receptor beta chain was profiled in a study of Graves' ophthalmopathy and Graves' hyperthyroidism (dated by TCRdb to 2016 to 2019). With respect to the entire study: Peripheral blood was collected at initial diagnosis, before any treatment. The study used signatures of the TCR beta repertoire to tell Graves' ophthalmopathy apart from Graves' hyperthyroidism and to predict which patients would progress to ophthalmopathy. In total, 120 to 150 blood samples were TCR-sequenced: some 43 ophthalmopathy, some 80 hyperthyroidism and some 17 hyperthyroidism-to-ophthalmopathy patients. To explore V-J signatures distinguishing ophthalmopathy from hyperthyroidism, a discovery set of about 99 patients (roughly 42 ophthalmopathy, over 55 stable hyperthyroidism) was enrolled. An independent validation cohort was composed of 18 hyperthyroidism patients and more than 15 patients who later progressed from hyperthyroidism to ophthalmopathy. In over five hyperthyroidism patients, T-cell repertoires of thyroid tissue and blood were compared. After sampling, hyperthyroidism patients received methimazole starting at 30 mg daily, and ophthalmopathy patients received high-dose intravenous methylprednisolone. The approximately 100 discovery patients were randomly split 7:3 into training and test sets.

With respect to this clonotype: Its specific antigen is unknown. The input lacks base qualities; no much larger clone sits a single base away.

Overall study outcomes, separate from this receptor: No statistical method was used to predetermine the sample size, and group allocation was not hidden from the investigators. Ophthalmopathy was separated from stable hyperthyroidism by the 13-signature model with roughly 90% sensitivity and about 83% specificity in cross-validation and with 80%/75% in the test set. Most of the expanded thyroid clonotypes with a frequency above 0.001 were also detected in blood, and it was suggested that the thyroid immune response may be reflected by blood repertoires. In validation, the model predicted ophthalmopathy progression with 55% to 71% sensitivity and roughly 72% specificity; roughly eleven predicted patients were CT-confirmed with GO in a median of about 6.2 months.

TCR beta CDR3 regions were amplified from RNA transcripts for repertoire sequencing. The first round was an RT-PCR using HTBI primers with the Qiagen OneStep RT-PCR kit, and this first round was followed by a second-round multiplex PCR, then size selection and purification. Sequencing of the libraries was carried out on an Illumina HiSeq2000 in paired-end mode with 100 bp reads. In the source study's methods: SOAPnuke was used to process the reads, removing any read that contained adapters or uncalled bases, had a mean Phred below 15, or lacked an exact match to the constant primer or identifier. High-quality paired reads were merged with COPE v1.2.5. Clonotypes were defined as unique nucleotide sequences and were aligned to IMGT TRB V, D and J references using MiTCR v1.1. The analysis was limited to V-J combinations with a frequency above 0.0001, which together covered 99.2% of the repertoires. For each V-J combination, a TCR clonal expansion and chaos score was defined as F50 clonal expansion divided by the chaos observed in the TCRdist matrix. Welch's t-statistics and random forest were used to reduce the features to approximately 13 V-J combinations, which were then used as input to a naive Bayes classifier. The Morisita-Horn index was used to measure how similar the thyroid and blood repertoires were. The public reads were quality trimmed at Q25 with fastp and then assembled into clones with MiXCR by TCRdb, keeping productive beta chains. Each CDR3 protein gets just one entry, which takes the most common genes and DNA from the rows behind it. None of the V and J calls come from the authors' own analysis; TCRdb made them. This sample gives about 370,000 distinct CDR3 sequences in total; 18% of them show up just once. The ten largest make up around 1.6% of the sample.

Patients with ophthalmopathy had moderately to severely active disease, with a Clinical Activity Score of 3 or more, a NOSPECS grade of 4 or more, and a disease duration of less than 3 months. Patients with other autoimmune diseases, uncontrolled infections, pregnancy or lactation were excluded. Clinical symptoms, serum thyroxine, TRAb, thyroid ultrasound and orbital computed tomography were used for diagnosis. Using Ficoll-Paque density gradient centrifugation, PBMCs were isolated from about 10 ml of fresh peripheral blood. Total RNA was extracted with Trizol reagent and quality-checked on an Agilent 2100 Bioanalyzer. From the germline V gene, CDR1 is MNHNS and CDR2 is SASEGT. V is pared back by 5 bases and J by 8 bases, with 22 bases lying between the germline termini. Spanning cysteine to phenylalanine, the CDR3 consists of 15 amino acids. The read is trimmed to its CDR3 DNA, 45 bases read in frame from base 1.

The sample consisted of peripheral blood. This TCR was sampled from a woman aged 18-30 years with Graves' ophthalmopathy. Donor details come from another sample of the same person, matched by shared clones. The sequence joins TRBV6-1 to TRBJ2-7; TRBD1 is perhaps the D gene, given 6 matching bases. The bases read TGTGCCAGCAGTCCCCCAGGGGCTTTGTCAGATCAGCAGTACTTC. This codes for CASSPPGALSDQQYF.